This TCR beta chain comes out of a study of radiotherapy plus CTLA-4 blockade in lung cancer. Background on the study: An objective response was seen in approximately 17% of patients, and disease control in more than 25%.

The CDR3 loop spans 15 amino acids. V lost 5 bases, J lost 2 bases, and 7 bases stayed unmatched. Germline assignment: CDR1 SGHAT and CDR2 FQNNGV. The repertoire was sequenced with immunoSEQ multiplex PCR; TCRdb's copy has only in-frame clones and lacks some. The repertoire includes more than 90,000 clones, around 88% of them detected once, and roughly 4.6% sits in the top ten. A single count supports this clone. Lung cancer patients with chemo-refractory metastatic non-small-cell disease were given focal radiation plus CTLA-4 blockade with ipilimumab. The sample here was peripheral blood, taken from a patient treated with radiotherapy plus ipilimumab. The chain employs TRBV11-2 and TRBJ1-1; 8 nucleotides align to TRBD1. The source is a human donor with non-small cell lung cancer that progressed on radiotherapy plus ipilimumab. This CDR3 reads CASSPSGQGNTEAFF. CDR3 nucleotides: TGTGCCAGCAGCCCCAGCGGACAGGGAAACACTGAAGCTTTCTTT.